This note documents a single TCR beta chain sequence. Germline CDR1 MDHEN, CDR2 SYDVKM. This CDR3 contains 12 residues. Trimming removed 8 bases at V and 8 bases at J, with 15 bases between. Libraries were prepared by immunoSEQ multiplex PCR; TCRdb keeps only in-frame clonotypes and omits some of them. The top ten clones hold 0.1% to 0.15% of a sample with roughly 2 million clones, roughly 94% of them seen once. The data stem from a study of shared clonotypes between healthy human individuals. The chain employs TRBV28 and TRBJ1-2, with D unresolved. Specimen: naive CD4+ T cells sorted from blood. Subset in this sample: CD45RA+ positively selected. This receptor was identified in a man aged 18 to 29 in good health. The CDR3 sequence is CASGRGVGGYTF. Here the CDR3 DNA reads TGTGCCAGCGGACGTGGGGTGGGAGGCTACACCTTC.